This T cell receptor beta chain was captured in a study of blood T cells in healthy people across ages. Isolation per sample recovered at least 6 million PBMCs. Per sample, extraction of total RNA gave at least 6 micrograms in every case. The CDR3 is 11 residues long. V dropped 4 bases and J dropped 7 bases, with 7 bases sitting between them. Germline CDR1 reads LGHDT; CDR2 reads YNNKEL (reference sequence). The sample holds a few counts of this clonotype. The second PCR ran about 6 to 11 cycles with a sample-barcoded 5' primer and J-beta primers. From the 5' RACE reads, TCRdb called clonotypes with MiXCR, one entry per CDR3 protein. The sample gives around 900,000 distinct CDR3 sequences, around 54% of which show up once; about 22% is in the top ten.

The material sequenced was blood. The V gene is TRBV3-1, the J gene TRBJ2-5; D gene uncertain. The sequence was collected from a woman aged 55-75 years in good health. The CDR3 region is CASSLIGTQYF. CDR3 bases: TGTGCCAGCAGCCTGATCGGGACCCAGTACTTC.